This TCR beta chain was captured by sequencing in a study of cytomegalovirus exposure and HLA in healthy donors. V gave up 6 bases and J gave up 6 bases; unmatched junction bases: 9. There are 14 residues in the CDR3. Germline loops: CDR1 SNHLY, CDR2 FYNNEI. Use of 60 Vbeta and 13 Jbeta primers characterized the PCR. Profiled with immunoSEQ multiplex PCR; TCRdb holds only in-frame clones, not every one. Here the sample spans over 150,000 clones, roughly 84% being singletons. The gene calls are TRBV2 and TRBJ1-1, with 8 nucleotides matching TRBD1. The sequence derives from a boy between 2 and 10 years old in good health and CMV-seronegative. Material for sequencing was PBMCs. CDR3: CASRRTQGGPEAFF. CDR3 sequence (DNA): TGTGCCAGCAGGAGGACACAGGGGGGACCTGAAGCTTTCTTT.